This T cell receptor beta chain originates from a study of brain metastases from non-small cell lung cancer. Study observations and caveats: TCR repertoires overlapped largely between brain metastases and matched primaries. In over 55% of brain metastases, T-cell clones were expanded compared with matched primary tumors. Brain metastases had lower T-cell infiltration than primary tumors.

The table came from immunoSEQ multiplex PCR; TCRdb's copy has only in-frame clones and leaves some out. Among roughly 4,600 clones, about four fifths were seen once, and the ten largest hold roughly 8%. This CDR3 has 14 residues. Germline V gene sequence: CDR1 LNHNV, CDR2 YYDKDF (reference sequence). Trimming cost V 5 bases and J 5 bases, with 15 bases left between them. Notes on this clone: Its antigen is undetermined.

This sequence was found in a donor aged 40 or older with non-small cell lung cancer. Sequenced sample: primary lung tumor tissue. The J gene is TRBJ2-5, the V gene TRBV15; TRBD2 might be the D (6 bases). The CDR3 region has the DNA TGTGCCACCAGCGGGGGGTTTCGGGTGGAGACCCAGTACTTC. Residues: CATSGGFRVETQYF.